A selection of T cell receptor beta chains follows, all from one sample in a study of graft-versus-host responses after intestinal transplantation. Profiled with immunoSEQ multiplex PCR; TCRdb holds only in-frame clones, not every one. This sample has under 100,000 clones, with 75% to 95% found just once. Here the sequenced sample was PBMCs, taken approximately 420 days after intestinal transplant. The receptors come from a human patient who received an intestinal transplant, so some T cells may come from the graft donor. CDR3s include the opening cysteine and the closing phenylalanine or tryptophan. A D gene is named only where the DNA matches it firmly. Size values are once, few and many counts, or a class for expanded clones, and some rows have none.

clone size: once; J gene: TRBJ1-6; V gene: TRBV27; D gene: NA; CDR3 length: 14; CDR3 DNA: TGTGCCACCCACCCCATAGGGTATAATTCACCCCTCCACTTT; CDR3 protein: CATHPIGYNSPLHF
clone size: NA; J gene: TRBJ2-3; V gene: TRBV6-5; D gene: NA; CDR3 length: 13; CDR3 DNA: TGTGCCAGCAGTTACTCGGGGGGCGGTACGCAGTATTTT; CDR3 protein: CASSYSGGGTQYF
clone size: few; J gene: TRBJ1-2; V gene: TRBV7-2; D gene: NA; CDR3 length: 14; CDR3 DNA: TGTGCCAGCAGCTCCTACAGGGTCGAGGGTGGCTACACCTTC; CDR3 protein: CASSSYRVEGGYTF
clone size: NA; J gene: TRBJ2-2; V gene: TRBV9; D gene: NA; CDR3 length: 17; CDR3 DNA: TGTGCCAGCAGCGTAGACCCGACTGTCGCGAACACCGGGGAGCTGTTTTTT; CDR3 protein: CASSVDPTVANTGELFF
clone size: NA; J gene: TRBJ2-3; V gene: TRBV2; D gene: TRBD2; CDR3 length: 14; CDR3 DNA: TGTGCCAGCCTGACGGGGGGAGCCACAGATACGCAGTATTTT; CDR3 protein: CASLTGGATDTQYF
clone size: NA; J gene: TRBJ2-5; V gene: TRBV7-9; D gene: NA; CDR3 length: 15; CDR3 DNA: TGTGCCAGCAGCCCCCAAGGGGGGGTCGTAGAGACCCAGTACTTC; CDR3 protein: CASSPQGGVVETQYF
clone size: NA; J gene: TRBJ1-2; V gene: TRBV4-1; D gene: TRBD1; CDR3 length: 16; CDR3 DNA: TGCGCCAGCAGCCGACAGGGGGCGCTAACTAACTATGGCTACACCTTC; CDR3 protein: CASSRQGALTNYGYTF
clone size: NA; J gene: TRBJ1-2; V gene: TRBV15; D gene: NA; CDR3 length: 14; CDR3 DNA: TGTGCCACCAGCAGAGATACGGGGGCGGATGGCTACACCTTC; CDR3 protein: CATSRDTGADGYTF
clone size: NA; J gene: TRBJ2-2; V gene: TRBV18; D gene: NA; CDR3 length: 16; CDR3 DNA: TGTGCCAGCTCACCAATTGAACCCGCGAACACCGGGGAGCTGTTTTTT; CDR3 protein: CASSPIEPANTGELFF
clone size: NA; J gene: TRBJ2-7; V gene: TRBV20-1; D gene: NA; CDR3 length: 11; CDR3 DNA: TGCAGTGCCAGGGTGTCCTACGAGCAGTACTTC; CDR3 protein: CSARVSYEQYF
clone size: NA; J gene: TRBJ1-1; V gene: TRBV18; D gene: NA; CDR3 length: 14; CDR3 DNA: TGTGCCAGCTCCCCTATGGACGCAAGCACTGAAGCTTTCTTT; CDR3 protein: CASSPMDASTEAFF
clone size: NA; J gene: TRBJ2-5; V gene: TRBV9; D gene: NA; CDR3 length: 15; CDR3 DNA: TGTGCCAGCAGCGTATCGGGACGCCACCAAGAGACCCAGTACTTC; CDR3 protein: CASSVSGRHQETQYF
clone size: NA; J gene: TRBJ1-6; V gene: TRBV19; D gene: TRBD1; CDR3 length: 14; CDR3 DNA: TGTGCCAGTAGTCGGGACAGTGAAAATTCACCCCTCCACTTT; CDR3 protein: CASSRDSENSPLHF
clone size: NA; J gene: TRBJ1-1; V gene: TRBV7-9; D gene: NA; CDR3 length: 14; CDR3 DNA: TGTGCCAGCAGCTTATCGGGTGCAGCCTTCGAAGCTTTCTTT; CDR3 protein: CASSLSGAAFEAFF
clone size: NA; J gene: TRBJ2-5; V gene: TRBV7-8; D gene: NA; CDR3 length: 14; CDR3 DNA: TGTGCCAGCAGCTTAGCAGCTGGCGCGGAGACCCAGTACTTC; CDR3 protein: CASSLAAGAETQYF
clone size: NA; J gene: TRBJ2-2; V gene: TRBV13; D gene: NA; CDR3 length: 14; CDR3 DNA: TGTGCCAGCAGCGTAGGGGGGAACCCCGGGGAGCTGTTTTTT; CDR3 protein: CASSVGGNPGELFF
clone size: once; J gene: TRBJ2-5; V gene: TRBV9; D gene: NA; CDR3 length: 14; CDR3 DNA: TGTGCCAGCAGCGTAGGGAATAGCTTGGAGACCCAGTACTTC; CDR3 protein: CASSVGNSLETQYF
clone size: NA; J gene: TRBJ2-5; V gene: TRBV4-2; D gene: TRBD2; CDR3 length: 17; CDR3 DNA: TGTGCCAGCAGCCAAGTCCAAGCGGGGGGGTCGTTGGAGACCCAGTACTTC; CDR3 protein: CASSQVQAGGSLETQYF
clone size: NA; J gene: TRBJ1-5; V gene: TRBV10-3; D gene: NA; CDR3 length: 14; CDR3 DNA: TGTGCCATCAGTGGCGGGACGGGCAATCAGCCCCAGCATTTT; CDR3 protein: CAISGGTGNQPQHF
clone size: NA; J gene: TRBJ1-5; V gene: TRBV18; D gene: NA; CDR3 length: 13; CDR3 DNA: TGTGCCAGCTCCGGGACGGAGAATCAGCCCCAGCATTTT; CDR3 protein: CASSGTENQPQHF
clone size: once; J gene: TRBJ2-1; V gene: TRBV7-3; D gene: NA; CDR3 length: 14; CDR3 DNA: TGTGCCAGCAGCTCGGGGGCAGGGTACAATGAGCAGTTCTTC; CDR3 protein: CASSSGAGYNEQFF
clone size: NA; J gene: TRBJ1-1; V gene: TRBV11-2; D gene: NA; CDR3 length: 13; CDR3 DNA: TGTGCCAGCAGCCCCCATTCGAACACTGAAGCTTTCTTT; CDR3 protein: CASSPHSNTEAFF
clone size: once; J gene: TRBJ2-7; V gene: TRBV2; D gene: NA; CDR3 length: 12; CDR3 DNA: TGTGCCAGCAGTGATGGGGGCTACGAGCAGTACTTC; CDR3 protein: CASSDGGYEQYF
clone size: NA; J gene: TRBJ2-7; V gene: TRBV9; D gene: NA; CDR3 length: 15; CDR3 DNA: TGTGCCAGCAGCGCTGGCAGGACACCATCCTACGAGCAGTACTTC; CDR3 protein: CASSAGRTPSYEQYF
clone size: NA; J gene: TRBJ1-1; V gene: TRBV6-5; D gene: NA; CDR3 length: 14; CDR3 DNA: TGTGCCAGCACCGACGCGGGGGGGCGCACTGAAGCTTTCTTT; CDR3 protein: CASTDAGGRTEAFF
clone size: NA; J gene: TRBJ1-1; V gene: TRBV4-1; D gene: NA; CDR3 length: 14; CDR3 DNA: TGCGCCAGCAGCCCACCAGGGTTGGGCACTGAAGCTTTCTTT; CDR3 protein: CASSPPGLGTEAFF
clone size: once; J gene: TRBJ1-2; V gene: TRBV29-1; D gene: NA; CDR3 length: 12; CDR3 DNA: TGCAGCGTTGAATCCAAGGGCCCTGGCTACACCTTC; CDR3 protein: CSVESKGPGYTF
clone size: NA; J gene: TRBJ1-2; V gene: TRBV15; D gene: NA; CDR3 length: 14; CDR3 DNA: TGTGCCACCAGCAGAGAAGCGGGGGCCTATGGCTACACCTTC; CDR3 protein: CATSREAGAYGYTF
clone size: few; J gene: TRBJ1-3; V gene: TRBV2; D gene: NA; CDR3 length: 14; CDR3 DNA: TGTGCCAGCACCGAAGGCAGGGAAGGAAACACCATATATTTT; CDR3 protein: CASTEGREGNTIYF
clone size: NA; J gene: TRBJ1-1; V gene: TRBV4-1; D gene: NA; CDR3 length: 16; CDR3 DNA: TGCGCCAGCAGCCAAGTCTTCCTATCAAGCGGGACTGAAGCTTTCTTT; CDR3 protein: CASSQVFLSSGTEAFF
clone size: NA; J gene: TRBJ1-1; V gene: TRBV5-6; D gene: NA; CDR3 length: 13; CDR3 DNA: TGTGCCAGCAGCTTGGGGAGTCCAAATGAAGCTTTCTTT; CDR3 protein: CASSLGSPNEAFF
clone size: once; J gene: TRBJ1-5; V gene: TRBV5-4; D gene: NA; CDR3 length: 15; CDR3 DNA: TGTGCCAGCAGCCCCACACCGGAGGGCAATCAGCCCCAGCATTTT; CDR3 protein: CASSPTPEGNQPQHF
clone size: once; J gene: TRBJ1-1; V gene: TRBV6-1; D gene: TRBD1; CDR3 length: 17; CDR3 DNA: TGTGCCAGCAGTGAAGGGGGGACAGTTGCCTTCAACACTGAAGCTTTCTTT; CDR3 protein: CASSEGGTVAFNTEAFF
clone size: once; J gene: TRBJ2-7; V gene: TRBV2; D gene: NA; CDR3 length: 16; CDR3 DNA: TGTGCCAGCTCCGAGAGTCAGGTGGGGGGTTCCTACGAGCAGTACTTC; CDR3 protein: CASSESQVGGSYEQYF
clone size: NA; J gene: TRBJ2-5; V gene: TRBV15; D gene: TRBD2; CDR3 length: 13; CDR3 DNA: TGTGCCACGGCTAGCGGGGGCGGGGAGACCCAGTACTTC; CDR3 protein: CATASGGGETQYF
clone size: NA; J gene: TRBJ1-5; V gene: TRBV19; D gene: NA; CDR3 length: 12; CDR3 DNA: TGTGCCAGTAGTATTGGATCCCAGCCCCAGCATTTT; CDR3 protein: CASSIGSQPQHF
clone size: NA; J gene: TRBJ1-2; V gene: TRBV7-3; D gene: TRBD1; CDR3 length: 16; CDR3 DNA: TGTGCCAGCAGCCCACGAGACAGGGGTTCAAACTATGGCTACACCTTC; CDR3 protein: CASSPRDRGSNYGYTF
clone size: NA; J gene: TRBJ2-1; V gene: TRBV10-3; D gene: NA; CDR3 length: 16; CDR3 DNA: TGTGCCATCAGTGAAATCGGGACTCCCTTCTACAATGAGCAGTTCTTC; CDR3 protein: CAISEIGTPFYNEQFF
clone size: once; J gene: TRBJ2-2; V gene: TRBV6-4; D gene: TRBD1; CDR3 length: 14; CDR3 DNA: TGTGCCAGCAGTGAGACAGGGGGCTCTGGGGAGCTGTTTTTT; CDR3 protein: CASSETGGSGELFF
clone size: NA; J gene: TRBJ2-7; V gene: TRBV7-6; D gene: TRBD1; CDR3 length: 13; CDR3 DNA: TGTGCCAGCAGCTTAGAGCCAGGGGGTGAGCAGTACTTC; CDR3 protein: CASSLEPGGEQYF
clone size: NA; J gene: TRBJ2-1; V gene: TRBV6-1; D gene: NA; CDR3 length: 14; CDR3 DNA: TGTGCCAGTATAGCGGCGAGCTCCTACAATGAGCAGTTCTTC; CDR3 protein: CASIAASSYNEQFF
clone size: NA; J gene: TRBJ1-3; V gene: TRBV10-3; D gene: NA; CDR3 length: 14; CDR3 DNA: TGTGCCATCAGGGACAGACTCTCTGGAAACACCATATATTTT; CDR3 protein: CAIRDRLSGNTIYF
clone size: NA; J gene: TRBJ2-2; V gene: TRBV18; D gene: NA; CDR3 length: 14; CDR3 DNA: TGTGCCAGCTCACCGCCCCGGGTTGCCGGGGAGCTGTTTTTT; CDR3 protein: CASSPPRVAGELFF
clone size: NA; J gene: TRBJ1-2; V gene: TRBV6-5; D gene: TRBD1; CDR3 length: 15; CDR3 DNA: TGTGCCAGCAGTTACTCGACAGGGGGCGCGTATGGCTACACCTTC; CDR3 protein: CASSYSTGGAYGYTF